A selection of T cell receptor beta chains follows, all from one sample in a study of shared clonotypes between healthy human individuals. The data were produced by immunoSEQ multiplex PCR, yet TCRdb's version contains in-frame clones alone and is incomplete. The data contain some 1,100,000 clones, about 80% of them singletons. Sample: memory CD4+ T cells from PBMCs. These receptors all come from a man aged 18-30 years in good health. Some clones in this sample may be carry-over from other donors' samples. Each CDR3 is given with its conserved first and last residue. The D gene is left open where the match is weak. Expanded clones get a size class; other rows say once, few or many, or leave the size out.

j_gene | abundance | d_gene | v_gene | CDR3nt | CDR3aa
TRBJ2-3 | - | - | TRBV2 | TGTGCCAGCAGTTCCAGGGGTACAGATACGCAGTATTTT | CASSSRGTDTQYF
TRBJ2-7 | - | TRBD2 | TRBV4-1 | TGCGCCAGCAGCCAAGATTGGCAGGCTAGACTAGCGGGAGGTTACTACGAGCAGTACTTC | CASSQDWQARLAGGYYEQYF
TRBJ2-1 | - | TRBD2 | TRBV30 | TGTGCCTGGAGGGAGAGCGGGAGGGCCAAAAATGAGCAGTTCTTC | CAWRESGRAKNEQFF
TRBJ2-6 | - | - | TRBV28 | TGTGCCTCTATGGAGGTCACGGGCTCTGGGGCCAACGTCCTGACTTTC | CASMEVTGSGANVLTF
TRBJ1-5 | - | - | TRBV20-1 | TGCAGTGGGGGTCAGGATCAGCCCCAGCATTTT | CSGGQDQPQHF
TRBJ2-1 | - | TRBD2 | TRBV11-3 | TGTGCCAGCAGCTTAGTAGCGGGCGGTGAGCAGTTCTTC | CASSLVAGGEQFF
TRBJ2-5 | - | TRBD1 | TRBV5-1 | TGCGCCAGCAGCGGCATTGGACAGGCCCAAGAGACCCAGTACTTC | CASSGIGQAQETQYF
TRBJ2-1 | - | TRBD2 | TRBV7-6 | TGTGCCAGCAGCTTAATCGCAACTAGCGGCCCCGAGCAGTTCTTC | CASSLIATSGPEQFF
TRBJ2-5 | few | - | TRBV5-4 | TGTGCCAGCAGCTCAACCGGGACGGAAGAGACCCAGTACTTC | CASSSTGTEETQYF
TRBJ2-6 | few | - | TRBV28 | TGTGCCAGCAGCCCACCCGGGACATCAAGCTCTGGGGCCAACGTCCTGACTTTC | CASSPPGTSSSGANVLTF
TRBJ1-3 | once | TRBD1 | TRBV10-3 | TGTGCCATCAGTGGAGGGACAGGGGATCGTGGAAACACCATATATTTT | CAISGGTGDRGNTIYF
TRBJ1-2 | few | - | TRBV28 | TGTGCCACCCGGGCAGGGAATGGCTACACCTTC | CATRAGNGYTF
TRBJ2-1 | - | - | TRBV7-9 | TGTGCCAGCCCAAATAGGGACAATGAGCAGTTCTTC | CASPNRDNEQFF
TRBJ2-2 | few | - | TRBV27 | TGTGCCAGCAGAGACAGATCGAACACCGGGGAGCTGTTTTTT | CASRDRSNTGELFF
TRBJ1-1 | - | - | TRBV9 | TGTGCCAGCAGCGCCCGACAGAGGAACACTGAAGCTTTCTTT | CASSARQRNTEAFF
TRBJ2-7 | - | TRBD1 | TRBV19 | TGTGCCAGTCAACAGGGGTCAATCTACGAGCAGTACTTC | CASQQGSIYEQYF
TRBJ2-1 | - | - | TRBV6-5 | TGTGCCAGCAGTTACGGTAATGAGCAGTTCTTC | CASSYGNEQFF
TRBJ2-5 | - | TRBD1 | TRBV10-3 | TGTGCCACGACCCCCACGGGACAGGGAAGAGAGACCCAGTACTTC | CATTPTGQGRETQYF
TRBJ1-1 | - | TRBD1 | TRBV11-2 | TGTGCCAGCAGCCCCAGGGACAGGGGGCGGTGGAACACTGAAGCTTTCTTT | CASSPRDRGRWNTEAFF
TRBJ1-2 | - | - | TRBV7-2 | TGTGCCAGCAGCTTAGTTGCACGGGGGACCGGCTCCACCTATGGCTACACCTTC | CASSLVARGTGSTYGYTF
TRBJ2-2 | - | - | TRBV7-3 | TGTGCCAGCAGCTTAAGTCCAGCGGGTAACACCGGGGAGCTGTTTTTT | CASSLSPAGNTGELFF
TRBJ2-3 | - | TRBD1 | TRBV7-9 | TGTGCCAGCAGCTTGAGAGGGACAGGGCGGGGAAGCACAGATACGCAGTATTTT | CASSLRGTGRGSTDTQYF
TRBJ1-4 | many | - | TRBV28 | TGTGCCAGCAGTTTTCCCCGAGGGGGGAATCGGGAAAAACTGTTTTTT | CASSFPRGGNREKLFF
TRBJ2-1 | - | TRBD1 | TRBV15 | TGTGCCACCAGCTCAGGGACAGGGGATTACAATGAGCAGTTCTTC | CATSSGTGDYNEQFF
TRBJ2-5 | - | - | TRBV5-4 | TGTGCCAGCAGCTCCTTAGGGGAGACCCAGTACTTC | CASSSLGETQYF
TRBJ2-5 | - | - | TRBV7-8 | TGTGCCAGCAGCTCGGAATTTGGGGAGACCCAGTACTTC | CASSSEFGETQYF
TRBJ1-2 | - | - | TRBV5-1 | TGCGCCAGCAGCCCTTGGCACAGGGCCTCAGGAATCTATGGCTACACCTTC | CASSPWHRASGIYGYTF
TRBJ2-5 | - | TRBD2 | TRBV28 | TGTGCCAGCAGTTTATTGGGACTAGCGGAAGAGACCCAGTACTTC | CASSLLGLAEETQYF
TRBJ1-1 | - | - | TRBV5-1 | TGCGCCAGCAGCTTGGTTATGTTGGGGTTGAACACTGAAGCTTTCTTT | CASSLVMLGLNTEAFF
TRBJ1-5 | - | - | TRBV18 | TGTGCCAGCTCACCTGTACGGGGAGGACAGCCCCAGCATTTT | CASSPVRGGQPQHF
TRBJ2-3 | once | TRBD2 | TRBV5-1 | TGCGCCAGCAGCCCCTGGCAACTAGCGGGAGGGGATACGCAGTATTTT | CASSPWQLAGGDTQYF
TRBJ2-7 | - | - | TRBV7-7 | TGTGCCAGCAGCAACCCGACCCGGTCCTACGAGCAGTACTTC | CASSNPTRSYEQYF
TRBJ2-7 | few | TRBD2 | TRBV29-1 | TGCAGCGTTTGGGATCCGCGGGAGAACCTCTACGAGCAGTACTTC | CSVWDPRENLYEQYF
TRBJ2-3 | - | - | TRBV29-1 | TGCAGCGTTGAGTTGCACAATCTTGATACGCAGTATTTT | CSVELHNLDTQYF
TRBJ2-2 | - | - | TRBV27 | TGTGCCAGCAGTTTTCGAACGGTGAACACCGGGGAGCTGTTTTTT | CASSFRTVNTGELFF
TRBJ1-1 | - | - | TRBV5-1 | TGCGCCAGCAGCTTGACAGGAAACACTGAAGCTTTCTTT | CASSLTGNTEAFF
TRBJ1-5 | once | - | TRBV29-1 | TGCAGCGTTCTCCCGGGCTACAATCAGCCCCAGCATTTT | CSVLPGYNQPQHF
TRBJ2-7 | - | TRBD1 | TRBV18 | TGTGCCAGCTCACCACGGGGGACAGGGGCCGGCGAGCAGTACTTC | CASSPRGTGAGEQYF
TRBJ2-1 | - | TRBD2 | TRBV6-5 | TGTGCCAGCAGGAGAGCGGGAGGTGTCTACAATGAGCAGTTCTTC | CASRRAGGVYNEQFF
TRBJ1-1 | - | - | TRBV6-1 | TGTGCCAGCAATGGACACCTGAACACTGAAGCTTTCTTT | CASNGHLNTEAFF
TRBJ2-2 | - | TRBD1 | TRBV5-1 | TGCGCCAGCAGCTCTCCACAGGGGGCGGGAGCCGGGGAGCTGTTTTTT | CASSSPQGAGAGELFF
TRBJ2-3 | - | - | TRBV5-1 | TGCGCCAGCAGCTCAGGGGCGGCAGATACGCAGTATTTT | CASSSGAADTQYF
TRBJ2-2 | - | - | TRBV7-3 | TGTGCCAGCAGCCCCACAGGGACCGGGGAGCTGTTTTTT | CASSPTGTGELFF
TRBJ1-1 | few | - | TRBV10-3 | TGTGCCATCAGTGAGTCCCCAGGGAACACTGAAGCTTTCTTT | CAISESPGNTEAFF
TRBJ1-3 | - | - | TRBV5-1 | TGCGCCACACGCTCAACAGGGACTGAGGACACCATATATTTT | CATRSTGTEDTIYF
TRBJ2-5 | - | TRBD1 | TRBV7-9 | TGTGCCAGCAGCTTCCGACAGGGACGGCCGGAGACCCAGTACTTC | CASSFRQGRPETQYF
TRBJ2-5 | - | TRBD2 | TRBV10-3 | TGTGCCATCAGTGAGTCTGGGAGGGCCGGGGAGACCCAGTACTTC | CAISESGRAGETQYF
TRBJ2-7 | - | TRBD1 | TRBV5-1 | TGCGCCAGCAGCTTCCGGGACAGGGACCACGAGCAGTACTTC | CASSFRDRDHEQYF
TRBJ2-1 | - | - | TRBV29-1 | TGCAGCGTTGAAGATCACGCGGGGCGAAGTGAGCAGTTCTTC | CSVEDHAGRSEQFF
TRBJ1-2 | - | - | TRBV18 | TGTGCCAGCTCACCCGGGTCCTATGGCTACACCTTC | CASSPGSYGYTF
TRBJ2-3 | - | TRBD2 | TRBV30 | TGTGCCTGGAGTGTAGAGCGGGGGCGCACAGATACGCAGTATTTT | CAWSVERGRTDTQYF
TRBJ1-4 | - | - | TRBV15 | TGTGCCACCAGCAGACAGGGAGGGGAAAAACTGTTTTTT | CATSRQGGEKLFF